The rows below give T cell receptor beta chains drawn from one sample of a study of beta chain features in type 1 diabetes. Produced via immunoSEQ multiplex PCR; TCRdb's table is partial and in-frame only. The table includes about 710,000 clones, more than 12% detected once. Sequencing was done on a sample of naive CD4+ T cells from blood. The receptors were sampled from a man aged 18 to 30 with type 1 diabetes. The CDR3 runs from the conserved cysteine through the conserved F or W. A D gene is named only where the DNA matches it firmly. Size is omitted from some rows. Given values are once, few, many or a class for expanded clones.

clone size,V gene,J gene,D gene,CDR3 DNA,CDR3 protein
few,TRBV7-2,TRBJ2-2,-,TGTGCCAGCAGCTTAGTTCACAGGGACGGGGAGCTGTTTTTT,CASSLVHRDGELFF
-,TRBV28,TRBJ2-4,-,TGTGCCAGCAGCACCGCTGGGACGGAAAGCATTCAGTACTTC,CASSTAGTESIQYF
-,TRBV27,TRBJ2-6,TRBD1,TGTGCCAGCAGTCCCTGGACAGGTTCGTCCTTTGGGGCCAACGTCCTGACTTTC,CASSPWTGSSFGANVLTF
few,TRBV28,TRBJ1-1,-,TGTGCCAGCAGCGCTCCGGGACATTTGACGAACACTGAAGCTTTCTTT,CASSAPGHLTNTEAFF
few,TRBV18,TRBJ1-1,-,TGTGCCAGCTCTTCGGGCGGGAACACTGAAGCTTTCTTT,CASSSGGNTEAFF
few,TRBV30,TRBJ2-3,-,TGTGCCTGGAGGGGGTTCGGAGAAGGGAATACGCAGTATTTT,CAWRGFGEGNTQYF
-,TRBV6-6,TRBJ1-2,-,TGTGCCAGCAGTTCCACAACCGACGGATTTGCAAACCCCTTC,CASSSTTDGFANPF
-,TRBV11-1,TRBJ2-1,-,TGTGCCAGCAGCCGCGACCTAAAGCGGGACAATGAGCAGTTCTTC,CASSRDLKRDNEQFF
-,TRBV4-3,TRBJ1-4,TRBD1,TGCGCCAGCAGCCAAGGGCCAGGGGGCCAAGGTGAAAAACTGTTTTTT,CASSQGPGGQGEKLFF
few,TRBV29-1,TRBJ1-4,-,TGCAGCGTTGGGTGGGGGGAAAAACTGTTTTTT,CSVGWGEKLFF
-,TRBV29-1,TRBJ1-1,TRBD1,TGCAGCGTTGCCGGCGTCATACGTAGGGGGCTAGTCACTGAAGCTTTCTTT,CSVAGVIRRGLVTEAFF
-,TRBV6-5,TRBJ2-5,-,TGTGCCAGCAGTATGAACATAGAGTACCAAGAGACCCAGTACTTC,CASSMNIEYQETQYF
-,TRBV15,TRBJ2-5,-,TGTGCCACCAGCAGAGACAAATGGACGGGAGAGACCCAGTACTTC,CATSRDKWTGETQYF
once,TRBV10-1,TRBJ2-5,-,TGCGCCAGCAGTGAGTCGAATCGGGACGGAAAAGGGGAGACCCAGTACTTC,CASSESNRDGKGETQYF
-,TRBV18,TRBJ2-1,-,TGTGCCAGCTCACCACCGCCTGGCAATGAGCAGTTCTTC,CASSPPPGNEQFF
-,TRBV7-2,TRBJ2-7,-,TGTGCCAGCAGCCGAGGCGCGGGACCCTACGAGCAGTACTTC,CASSRGAGPYEQYF
few,TRBV10-3,TRBJ2-3,-,TGTGCCATCAGGGGGACTGGAGCTAAGCAGTATTTT,CAIRGTGAKQYF
few,TRBV6-5,TRBJ1-2,TRBD1,TGTGCCAGCAGTTACTCTCACAGGGGGACCTATGGCTACACCTTC,CASSYSHRGTYGYTF
-,TRBV5-1,TRBJ2-2,TRBD1,TGCGCCAGCAGCTTTGGGACAGGGACCGGGGAGCTGTTTTTT,CASSFGTGTGELFF
-,TRBV9,TRBJ2-2,-,TGTGCCAGCAGCGATACAGGGAACACCGGGGAGCTGTTTTTT,CASSDTGNTGELFF
-,TRBV28,TRBJ1-2,-,TGTGCCAGCAGTTCCAGGTGGGAAACTCACTATGGCTACACCTTC,CASSSRWETHYGYTF
-,TRBV5-4,TRBJ2-1,-,TGTGCCAGCAGCTTACACCAGTTGTCCTACAATGAGCAGTTCTTC,CASSLHQLSYNEQFF
-,TRBV5-1,TRBJ2-6,-,TGCGCCAGCACCTCGACAGGATACTCTGGGGCCAACGTCCTGACTTTC,CASTSTGYSGANVLTF
few,TRBV30,TRBJ1-2,-,TGTGCCTGGAGTATGGCAGCGCTCTATGGCTACACCTTC,CAWSMAALYGYTF
-,TRBV7-2,TRBJ2-5,TRBD2,TGTGCCAGCAGCCCACCGGGACTAGCGGGGAAAGAGACCCAGTACTTC,CASSPPGLAGKETQYF
-,TRBV10-3,TRBJ2-6,-,TGTGCCATCAGTGAGACGAGGGGCCTCTCTGGGGCCAACGTCCTGACTTTC,CAISETRGLSGANVLTF
-,TRBV18,TRBJ1-5,TRBD1,TGTGCCAGCTCACCACCGGGAGACAGGGCCAATCAGCCCCAGCATTTT,CASSPPGDRANQPQHF
few,TRBV14,TRBJ2-7,TRBD2,TGTGCCAGCAGCCCACGGTCAAGCGGGAGGGCGAGACAGTACTTC,CASSPRSSGRARQYF
few,TRBV18,TRBJ1-5,-,TGTGCCAGCTCTCCCACAGACAGCTTCCATCAGCCCCAGCATTTT,CASSPTDSFHQPQHF
-,TRBV19,TRBJ1-3,-,TGTGCCAGTAATCGACAGGCCAACTCTGGAAACACCATATATTTT,CASNRQANSGNTIYF
-,TRBV28,TRBJ2-7,TRBD2,TGTGCCAGCAGCGCTATAGCGGGAGTCCCCTACGAGCAGTACTTC,CASSAIAGVPYEQYF
few,TRBV7-2,TRBJ2-1,-,TGTGCCAGCAGCTTAGGGTCCGGGTTTGCCTACAATGAGCAGTTCTTC,CASSLGSGFAYNEQFF
few,TRBV6-5,TRBJ1-2,-,TGTGCCAGCAGCACAGGGTATGGCTACACCTTC,CASSTGYGYTF
-,TRBV4-2,TRBJ2-1,TRBD1,TGTGCCAGCAGCCAACCGGGACAGGGGTACAATGAGCAGTTCTTC,CASSQPGQGYNEQFF
few,TRBV25-1,TRBJ1-5,-,TGTGCCAGCAGTGAATGGAATCAGCCCCAGCATTTT,CASSEWNQPQHF
-,TRBV4-1,TRBJ2-2,TRBD2,TGCGCCAGCACCCTGGGACTAGCGGGGATGAACACCGGGGAGCTGTTTTTT,CASTLGLAGMNTGELFF
-,TRBV29-1,TRBJ1-2,TRBD1,TGCAGCGTCGGGACAGGGCCGGGTGGCTACACCTTC,CSVGTGPGGYTF
-,TRBV6-6,TRBJ1-3,-,TGTGCCAGCAGAACAGGGTCTGGAAACACCATATATTTT,CASRTGSGNTIYF
once,TRBV18,TRBJ2-7,-,TGTGCCAGCTCACCTAGGGGGTCCTACGAGCAGTACTTC,CASSPRGSYEQYF